This section outlines one T cell receptor beta chain sequence together with its context. This clonotype is medium-sized (0.01 to 0.1%) by frequency; its count is not recorded. The clone's antigen remains unknown. None of the participants had acute infectious disease, and every participant was in good physical condition. For droplet-based sequencing, live CSF cells were sorted with a live/dead marker. CSF was obtained by lumbar puncture, and immune cells were pelleted by centrifugation at 300g. Each CSF sample was checked for red blood cells, and any sample showing blood contamination was excluded. CSF cells were cryopreserved in freezing medium, frozen overnight at -80 °C, and then stored in liquid nitrogen. Before analysis, CSF samples had been stored for less than seven months. The library was obtained by 10x single-cell sequencing. CSF cells were profiled with 10X Genomics single-cell V(D)J and 5' gene-expression libraries. An Illumina NextSeq550 was used to sequence CSF single-cell TCR libraries. As for the original processing: V(D)J reads were aligned to the vdj-GRCh38 alts ensemble 2.0.0 reference and processed with the Cell Ranger vdj pipeline. Clonotypes were defined as cell barcodes sharing the same set of productive CDR3 nucleotide sequences. To link clonality with transcriptional profiles, clonotype information was added to the Seurat v3.0 gene-expression metadata. Exclusion was applied to CSF cells with more than 1,800 genes, more than 7,500 UMIs or more than 10% mitochondrial reads. CDR3-beta sequences were compared against VDJdb to identify TCRs with known antigen specificity. The network analysis of clone sharing was performed with the R package qgraph and was limited to TCRs that had complete alpha and beta chains. Reads reprocessed by TCRdb are summarized as one entry per CDR3 protein sequence, and DNA is absent. TCRdb assigned the V and J calls; the authors' analysis was not used. The sample's table covers over 1,000 distinct CDR3 sequences. The ten largest clones take up 8.8% of the sample.

The germline V gene (reference sequence) provides CDR1 WNHNN and CDR2 SYGVQD. Taken from cysteine to phenylalanine, the CDR3 has 13 residues. There is no recorded DNA. This sample was taken from a study of CD8 T cells in cerebrospinal fluid in Alzheimer's disease (TCRdb year 2020). Looking at the study overall: CSF T cell clonal expansion was assessed with two single-cell approaches: plate-based nested PCR sequencing and droplet-based sequencing. The droplet-based CSF analysis comparing patients with controls included ten or so healthy controls (approximately 11,000 cells) and ten or so patients with MCI or Alzheimer's disease (approximately 9,800 cells). A total of about 26 samples were covered by the CSF gene-expression analysis, in which Parkinson's disease patients were included. The study tested whether clonally expanded T cells were present in cerebrospinal fluid from healthy elderly individuals and from patients with neurodegenerative disease. The paper's findings and limits, for the study overall: Finding EBV-specific TCRs in CSF, the authors cautioned, does not establish a causal link between EBV and Alzheimer's disease. In patients with MCI or Alzheimer's disease, the biggest CSF clone accounted for a larger percentage of TCRs than in controls. When data were pooled, most of the 6 Alzheimer's patients but only 1 of 10 healthy subjects had a highly expanded clone, defined as at least 3% of TCRs. Only samples with detectable clones (approximately eleven healthy, 5 MCI, 5 AD, 6 PD) were included in the overall clonality comparison. The EBV-specific clones were neither the most highly expanded clones nor enriched among patients.

Sample: cerebrospinal fluid. The sequence is built from TRBV10-1 and TRBJ1-6; the TCRdb call, TRBD1, lacks DNA for checking. The source is a human donor in good health. CDR3 protein: CASSGGWRSPLHF.